This T cell receptor (beta chain) was found in a study of graft-versus-host responses after intestinal transplantation. About the research overall: Grafts were multivisceral, liver-intestinal, or isolated intestinal. Every recipient had anti-thymocyte globulin induction and roughly 3 years of tacrolimus plus steroids.

Notes on this clone: Antigen: not known. The identical CDR3 is also encoded by other nucleotide sequences in the sample.

The study's findings and limits: GvH clones appeared in recipient marrow, some first in ileum or blood. There was an association between peak levels of circulating GvH clones and early post-transplant HvG declines.

The protocol was immunoSEQ multiplex PCR, while the TCRdb copy is restricted to in-frame clones and leaves out a portion. The sample has 20,000 or so clones, about nine tenths seen once. The CDR3 covers 11 residues. V shed 6 bases and J shed 6 bases, with 8 bases lying between them. Germline loops: CDR1 KGHSH, CDR2 LQKENI. The source was bone marrow, collected about 130 days after transplant. The V and J genes are TRBV18 and TRBJ1-1; D ambiguous. The receptor comes from a human patient who received an intestinal transplant, so some T cells may come from the graft donor. CDR3 in DNA: TGTGCCAGCTCGAGGACCTCTGAAGCTTTCTTT. It translates to CASSRTSEAFF. The whole variable domain, remainder taken from reference TRBV18 and TRBJ1-1, is NAGVMQNPRHLVRRRGQEARLRCSPMKGHSHVYWYRQLPEEGLKFMVYLQKENIIDESGMPKERFSAEFPKEGPSILRIQQVVRGDSAAYFCASSRTSEAFFGQGTRLTVV.